This T cell receptor beta chain stems from a study of spatial heterogeneity in lung cancer. Study context: Beta-chain sequences consistently outnumbered alpha-chain sequences in detection. Raw sequencing reads included, on average, more than ten appearances of each unique TCR and UMI combination.

This clonotype was counted at least ten times. Time point given: sample taken at primary tumor resection. Whole RNA from tumor, nontumor lung or frozen PBMC was sequenced unsorted. From the 5' RACE reads, TCRdb called clonotypes with MiXCR, one entry per CDR3 protein. The repertoire consists of approximately 52,000 distinct CDR3 sequences, with over 5.5% occurring once and the leading ten covering 2.5% to 3%. Sequences were derived from PBMCs, sampled at surgery. The source is a female donor with early-stage non-small cell lung cancer.

This CDR3 is CASSQIHNEQFF. CDR3 in DNA: TGCGCCAGCAGTCAAATCCACAATGAGCAGTTCTTC. This rearrangement joins TRBV23-1 to TRBJ2-1; D call uncertain. TRBV23-1 is filed as an ORF, its function uncertain. V shed 2 bases and J shed 5 bases, with 4 bases lying between them. The CDR3 runs to 12 residues.